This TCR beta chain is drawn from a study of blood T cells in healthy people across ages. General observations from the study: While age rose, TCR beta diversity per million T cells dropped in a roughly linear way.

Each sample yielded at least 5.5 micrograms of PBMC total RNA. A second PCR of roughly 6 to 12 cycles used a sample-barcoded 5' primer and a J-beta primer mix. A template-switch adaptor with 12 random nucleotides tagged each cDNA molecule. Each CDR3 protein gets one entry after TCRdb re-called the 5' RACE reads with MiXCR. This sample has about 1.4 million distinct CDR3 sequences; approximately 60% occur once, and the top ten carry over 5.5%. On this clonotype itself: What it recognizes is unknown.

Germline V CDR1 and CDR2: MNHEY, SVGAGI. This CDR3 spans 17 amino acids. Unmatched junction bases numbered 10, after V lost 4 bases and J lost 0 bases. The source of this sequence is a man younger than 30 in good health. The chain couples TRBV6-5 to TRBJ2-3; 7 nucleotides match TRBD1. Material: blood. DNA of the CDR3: TGTGCCAGCAGTTTTACACCGGGACAGCAGAGCACAGATACGCAGTATTTT. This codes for CASSFTPGQQSTDTQYF.